This T cell receptor beta chain was captured in a study of T cell responses to AZD1222 COVID-19 vaccine. Study-wide results and caveats: Across spike, vaccine-associated CD4 TCRs were found, dominant at 160-218 and 743-854.

The CDR3 runs to 12 residues. The germline gives CDR1 SGHDT, CDR2 YYEEEE. V lost 0 bases and J 2 bases, leaving 3 bases between the germline ends. Concerning this clone itself: Its antigen is still unknown.

Sequencing was performed with immunoSEQ multiplex PCR; in TCRdb, only in-frame clones are kept and a portion is missing. Of 150,000 or so clones in the sample, over 80% were seen once. Sequenced material: peripheral blood, taken on day 0 of AZD1222 vaccination. The TCR originated in an adult in good health. J is TRBJ2-7 and V is TRBV5-6; D gene unclear. In DNA form, the CDR3 reads TGTGCCAGCAGCTTGGGGGCCTACGAGCAGTACTTC. It encodes CASSLGAYEQYF.